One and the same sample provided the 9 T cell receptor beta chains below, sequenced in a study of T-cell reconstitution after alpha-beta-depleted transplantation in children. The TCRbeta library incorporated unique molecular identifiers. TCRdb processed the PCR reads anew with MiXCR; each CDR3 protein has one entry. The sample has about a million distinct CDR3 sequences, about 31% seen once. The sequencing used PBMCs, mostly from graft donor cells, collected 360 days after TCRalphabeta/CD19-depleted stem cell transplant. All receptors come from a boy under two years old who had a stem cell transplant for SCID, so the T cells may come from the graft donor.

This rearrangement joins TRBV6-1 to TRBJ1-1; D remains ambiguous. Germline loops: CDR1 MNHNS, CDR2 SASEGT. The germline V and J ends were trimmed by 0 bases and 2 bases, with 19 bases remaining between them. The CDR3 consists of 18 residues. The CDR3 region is CASSEAVGGWRTNTEAFF. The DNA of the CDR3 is TGTGCCAGCAGTGAAGCTGTCGGTGGCTGGCGAACCAACACTGAAGCTTTCTTT.

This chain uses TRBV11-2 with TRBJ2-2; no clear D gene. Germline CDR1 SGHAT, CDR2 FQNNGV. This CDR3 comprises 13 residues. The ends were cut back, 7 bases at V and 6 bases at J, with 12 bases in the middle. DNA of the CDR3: TGTGCCAGCACCTTGGGCGCATCCGGGGAGCTGTTTTTT. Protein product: CASTLGASGELFF.

Here the CDR3 reads CASSIVLSISNQPQHF. CDR3 sequence (DNA): TGTGCCAGTAGTATAGTTTTGAGTATTAGCAATCAGCCCCAGCATTTT. V gene TRBV19 combines with J gene TRBJ1-5; no clear D gene. Trimming left V 1 base short and J 0 bases short, with 10 bases between. This CDR3 is built from 16 residues. The germline V gene has CDR1 LNHDA and CDR2 SQIVND (reference sequence). Complete variable domain (other parts from reference TRBV19 and TRBJ1-5): DGGITQSPKYLFRKEGQNVTLSCEQNLNHDAMYWYRQDPGQGLRLIYYSQIVNDFQKGDIAEGYSVSREKKESFPLTVTSAQKNPTAFYLCASSIVLSISNQPQHFGDGTRLSIL.

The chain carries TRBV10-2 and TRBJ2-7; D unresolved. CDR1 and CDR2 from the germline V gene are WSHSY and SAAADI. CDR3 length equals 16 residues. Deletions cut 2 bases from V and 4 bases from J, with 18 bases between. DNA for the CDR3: TGCGCCAGCAGTGAGATCGGCAAGTTGGCGTCGTACGAGCAGTACTTC. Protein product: CASSEIGKLASYEQYF.

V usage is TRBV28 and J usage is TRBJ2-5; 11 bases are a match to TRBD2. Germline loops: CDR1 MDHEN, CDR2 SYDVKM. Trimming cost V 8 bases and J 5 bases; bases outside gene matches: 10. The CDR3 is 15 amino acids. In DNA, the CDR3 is TGTGCCAGCCTTAGCGGGGGGGCAAGAATGGAGACCCAGTACTTC. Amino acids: CASLSGGARMETQYF.

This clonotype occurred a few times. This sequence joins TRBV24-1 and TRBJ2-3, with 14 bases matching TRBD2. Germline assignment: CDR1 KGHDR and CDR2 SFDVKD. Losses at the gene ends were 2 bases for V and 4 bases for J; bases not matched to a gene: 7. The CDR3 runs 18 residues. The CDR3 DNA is TGTGCCACCAGTGATTCCAGACTAGCGGGGGGGAAAGCAGATACGCAGTATTTT. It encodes CATSDSRLAGGKADTQYF.

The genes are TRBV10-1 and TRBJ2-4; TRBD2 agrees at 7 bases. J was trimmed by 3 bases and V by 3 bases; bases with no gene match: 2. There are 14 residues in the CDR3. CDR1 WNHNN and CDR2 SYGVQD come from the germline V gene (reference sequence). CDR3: CASSDSGGKNIQYF. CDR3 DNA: TGCGCCAGCAGTGACTCGGGAGGCAAAAACATTCAGTACTTC.

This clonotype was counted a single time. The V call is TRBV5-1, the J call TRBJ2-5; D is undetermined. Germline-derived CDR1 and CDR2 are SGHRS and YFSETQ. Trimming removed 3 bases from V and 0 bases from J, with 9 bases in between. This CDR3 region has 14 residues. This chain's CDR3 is CASSSVANQETQYF. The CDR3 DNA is TGCGCCAGCAGCTCGGTCGCGAACCAAGAGACCCAGTACTTC.

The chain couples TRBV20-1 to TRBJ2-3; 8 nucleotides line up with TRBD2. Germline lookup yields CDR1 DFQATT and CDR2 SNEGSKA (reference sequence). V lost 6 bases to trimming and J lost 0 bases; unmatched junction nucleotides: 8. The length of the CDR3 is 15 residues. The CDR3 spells CSAASGSPSTDTQYF. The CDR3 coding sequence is TGCAGTGCAGCAAGCGGGAGCCCTAGCACAGATACGCAGTATTTT.